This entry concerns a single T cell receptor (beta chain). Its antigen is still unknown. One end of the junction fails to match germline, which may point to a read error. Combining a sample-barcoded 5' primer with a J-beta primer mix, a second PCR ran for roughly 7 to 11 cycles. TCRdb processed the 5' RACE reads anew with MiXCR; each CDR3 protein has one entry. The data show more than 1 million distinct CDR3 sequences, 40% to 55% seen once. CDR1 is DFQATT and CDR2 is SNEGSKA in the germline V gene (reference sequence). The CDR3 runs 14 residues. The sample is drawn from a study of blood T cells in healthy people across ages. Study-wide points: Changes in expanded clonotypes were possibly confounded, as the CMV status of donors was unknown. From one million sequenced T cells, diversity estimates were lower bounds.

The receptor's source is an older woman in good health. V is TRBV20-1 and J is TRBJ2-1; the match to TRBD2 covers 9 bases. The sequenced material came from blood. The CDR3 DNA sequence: TGCAGTGCTTATAGCGGGAGCTCCTACAATAAGCAGTTCTTC. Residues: CSAYSGSSYNKQFF.